What follows are 11 T cell receptor beta chains derived from one specimen sequenced in a study of blood T cell repertoires in COVID-19. Libraries were prepared by immunoSEQ multiplex PCR; TCRdb keeps only in-frame clonotypes and omits some of them. The sample contains approximately 250,000 clones, approximately 89% of which appear only once. What was sequenced was PBMCs or T cells enriched from blood (not recorded which). These receptors were obtained from a woman between 35 and 50 years old who had been exposed to COVID-19.

This rearrangement joins TRBV24-1 to TRBJ1-2; 8 nucleotides line up with TRBD1. Germline loops: CDR1 KGHDR, CDR2 SFDVKD. V lost 2 bases to trimming and J lost 0 bases; unmatched junction nucleotides: 7. The CDR3 runs 17 residues. CDR3 amino acids: CATSDSRAGQANYGYTF. The CDR3 DNA sequence: TGTGCCACCAGTGATTCCCGTGCGGGACAGGCTAACTATGGCTACACCTTC.

V and J are TRBV3-1 (or the pseudogene TRBV3-2) and TRBJ2-6; 11 nucleotides agree with TRBD1. Unmatched junction bases numbered 4, after V lost 1 base and J lost 2 bases. The CDR3 runs to 18 residues. Germline V gives CDR1 LGHDT, CDR2 YNNKEL (reference sequence). DNA of the CDR3: TGTGCCAGCAGCCAAGGGGACAGGGGGATTACTGGGGCCAACGTCCTGACTTTC. The encoded protein is CASSQGDRGITGANVLTF.

The chain links TRBV28 to TRBJ1-4; D is perhaps TRBD1 (5 bases). V lost 8 bases, J lost 2 bases, and 9 bases lay in between. Per the germline V gene, CDR1 is MDHEN and CDR2 is SYDVKM. This CDR3 is built from 13 residues. This chain's CDR3 is CASRRGTNEKLFF. DNA for the CDR3: TGTGCCAGCCGCCGGGGGACTAATGAAAAACTGTTTTTT.

This clone was counted a few times. This chain links TRBV6-2 or TRBV6-3 with TRBJ2-2, with D hard to call. This CDR3 has 14 residues. Germline CDR1 is MNHEY and CDR2 is SVGEGT. Trimming removed 4 bases at V and 0 bases at J, with 6 bases between. The CDR3 protein is CASSSSPNTGELFF. CDR3 in DNA: TGTGCCAGCAGTTCGAGTCCGAACACCGGGGAGCTGTTTTTT.

CDR3 in amino acids: CASSQVGGVGNEQFF. The CDR3 DNA sequence: TGCGCCAGCAGCCAAGTTGGAGGGGTAGGCAATGAGCAGTTCTTC. The V and J genes are TRBV4-3 and TRBJ2-1; the D gene is possibly TRBD2 (6 bases). The V end was cut by 1 base, the J end by 6 bases, with 13 bases between. The CDR3 contains 15 residues. Per germline, CDR1 LGHNA and CDR2 YSLEER.

This clone was recorded a few times. The genes are TRBV21-1 and TRBJ1-5; no DNA check was done on the table's D call, TRBD1. TRBV21-1 constitutes a pseudogene. CDR3 length: 18 residues. The chain's CDR3 is CASSKMYEWVPGSKPQHF. In DNA form, the CDR3 reads TGTGCCAGCAGCAAAATGTATGAATGGGTTCCAGGAAGTAAGCCCCAGCATTTT.

Comment on this clone: At the DNA level, this CDR3 is encoded by other sequences in the same sample as well. The chain carries TRBV9 and TRBJ2-1; D possibly corresponds to TRBD2 (5 bases). Trimming took 0 bases from V and 0 from J, leaving 7 bases between them. The CDR3 sequence is 15 residues long. Germline lookup yields CDR1 SGDLS and CDR2 YYNGEE. In DNA form, the CDR3 reads TGTGCCAGCAGCGTAGTAGGGAGCTCCTACAATGAGCAGTTCTTC. Residues: CASSVVGSSYNEQFF.

The V call is TRBV11-2, the J call TRBJ2-1; 7 bases are shared with TRBD2. CDR1 and CDR2 (germline): SGHAT, FQNNGV. This CDR3 contains 15 residues. Trimming removed 7 bases from V and 8 bases from J; junction bases left unmatched: 14. CDR3 region: CASTPAEGGSYEQFF. The DNA of the CDR3 is TGTGCCAGCACCCCCGCGGAGGGCGGGAGTTATGAGCAGTTCTTC.

J is TRBJ1-4 and V is TRBV7-9; TRBD1 aligns across 8 bases. V shed 5 bases and J 1 base; nucleotides not matched to a gene: 3. Germline values: CDR1 SEHNR, CDR2 FQNEAQ (reference sequence). There are 15 residues in the CDR3. CDR3 DNA sequence: TGTGCCAGCAGCGTAGACAGGGGAACTAATGAAAAACTGTTTTTT. Protein sequence: CASSVDRGTNEKLFF.

The chain is built from TRBV29-1 and TRBJ1-1; 9 nucleotides align to TRBD1. J was trimmed by 5 bases and V by 7 bases; bases with no gene match: 5. The CDR3 consists of 12 residues. CDR1 and CDR2 from the germline V gene are SQVTM and ANQGSEA. CDR3 DNA: TGCAGCGCGGACAGGGGAAGAACTGAAGCTTTCTTT. Protein sequence: CSADRGRTEAFF.

The V call is TRBV4-3, the J call TRBJ1-2; D possibly corresponds to TRBD1 (6 bases). CDR1 is LGHNA and CDR2 is YSLEER in the germline V gene. Trimming removed 1 base at V and 7 bases at J, with 13 bases between. This CDR3 contains 14 residues. The CDR3 DNA is TGCGCCAGCAGCCAAGCACAGGGTCGGCTTGGCTACACCTTC. Translation gives CASSQAQGRLGYTF.